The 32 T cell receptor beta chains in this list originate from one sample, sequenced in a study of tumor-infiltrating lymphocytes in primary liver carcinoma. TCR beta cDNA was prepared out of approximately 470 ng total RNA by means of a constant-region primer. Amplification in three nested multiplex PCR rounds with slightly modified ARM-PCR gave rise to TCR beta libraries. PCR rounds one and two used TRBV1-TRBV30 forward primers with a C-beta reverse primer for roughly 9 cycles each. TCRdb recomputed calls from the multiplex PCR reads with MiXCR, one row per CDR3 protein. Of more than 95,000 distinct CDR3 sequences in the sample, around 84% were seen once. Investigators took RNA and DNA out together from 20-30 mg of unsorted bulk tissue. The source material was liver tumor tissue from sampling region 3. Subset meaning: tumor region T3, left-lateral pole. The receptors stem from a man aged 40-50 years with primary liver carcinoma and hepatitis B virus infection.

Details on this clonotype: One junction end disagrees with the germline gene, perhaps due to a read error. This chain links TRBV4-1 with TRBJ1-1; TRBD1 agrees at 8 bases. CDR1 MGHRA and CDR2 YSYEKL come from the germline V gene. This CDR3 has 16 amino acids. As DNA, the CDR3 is TGCGTCAGCAGCCAAGATTGGGGGACAGGCGACACTGAAGCTTTCTTT. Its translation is CVSSQDWGTGDTEAFF.

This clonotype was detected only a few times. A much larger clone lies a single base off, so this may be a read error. The CDR3 protein is CASNPRHTATGLTQYF. DNA for the CDR3: TGTGCCAGCAACCCTCGACACACGGCGACAGGGCTTACGCAGTATTTT. The genes are TRBV6-2 or TRBV6-3 and TRBJ2-3, with TRBD1 identical over 7 bases. The V segment lost 7 bases and the J segment 8 bases; nucleotides outside the gene matches: 18. CDR1 is MNHEY, CDR2 SVGEGT, per germline. This CDR3 comprises 16 residues.

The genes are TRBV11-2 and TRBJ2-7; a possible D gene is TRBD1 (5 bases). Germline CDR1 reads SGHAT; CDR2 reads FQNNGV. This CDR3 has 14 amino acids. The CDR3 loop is CDRNSNRNSYEQYF. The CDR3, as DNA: TGTGATAGGAATTCTAACAGGAACTCCTACGAGCAGTACTTC.

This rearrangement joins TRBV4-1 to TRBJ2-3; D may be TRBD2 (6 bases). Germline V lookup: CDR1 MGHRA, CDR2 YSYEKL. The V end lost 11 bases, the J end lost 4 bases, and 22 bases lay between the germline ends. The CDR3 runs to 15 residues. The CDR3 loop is CACNEISGTPDTQYF. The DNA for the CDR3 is TGCGCCTGCAACGAGATTAGCGGTACGCCAGATACGCAGTATTTT.

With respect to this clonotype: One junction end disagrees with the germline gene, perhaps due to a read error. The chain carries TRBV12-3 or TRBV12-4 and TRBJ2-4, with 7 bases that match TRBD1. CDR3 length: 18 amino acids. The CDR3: CASTWDRSGWVTKNTQYF. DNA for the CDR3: TGTGCCAGCACCTGGGACAGATCTGGATGGGTGACCAAAAACACTCAGTACTTC.

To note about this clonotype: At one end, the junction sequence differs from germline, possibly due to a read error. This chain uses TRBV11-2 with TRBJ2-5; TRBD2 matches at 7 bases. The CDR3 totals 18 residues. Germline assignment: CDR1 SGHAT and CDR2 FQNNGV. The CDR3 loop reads CTSSPSSIQDTGREKQYF. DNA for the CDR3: TGTACCAGCAGCCCTAGCTCAATACAGGATACTGGGCGGGAGAAACAGTACTTC.

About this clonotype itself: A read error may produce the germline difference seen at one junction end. The CDR3 coding sequence is TGTGCCAGCAGGAGCGTGGGTGAGCAGTTTTTC. Encoded protein: CASRSVGEQFF. The J gene is TRBJ2-1, the V gene TRBV6-5; D uncertain. Germline V gives CDR1 MNHEY, CDR2 SVGAGI. The CDR3 is 11 residues long.

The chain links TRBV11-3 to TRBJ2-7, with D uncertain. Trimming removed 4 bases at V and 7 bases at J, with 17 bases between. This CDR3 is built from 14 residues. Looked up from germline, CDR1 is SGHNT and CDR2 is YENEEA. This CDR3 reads CASSSGVSSNEQYF. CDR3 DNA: TGTGCCAGCAGCTCAGGCGTCTCGAGCAATGAGCAGTACTTC.

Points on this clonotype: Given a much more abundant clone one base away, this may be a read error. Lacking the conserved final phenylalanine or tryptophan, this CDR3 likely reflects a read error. The CDR3 sequence is CAWSGAANNSPLHL. CDR3 DNA: TGTGCCTGGAGTGGTGCGGCCAATAATTCACCCCTCCACCTT. The chain has TRBV30 and TRBJ1-6; D gene unclear. V lost 1 base and J lost 5, with 9 bases in between. Germline V CDR1 and CDR2: GTSNPN, SVGIG (reference sequence). The CDR3 sequence is 14 residues long.

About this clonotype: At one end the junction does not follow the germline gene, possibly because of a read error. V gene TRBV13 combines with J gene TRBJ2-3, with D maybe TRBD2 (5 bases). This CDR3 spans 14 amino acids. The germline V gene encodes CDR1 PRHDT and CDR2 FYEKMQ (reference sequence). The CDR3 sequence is CASSLGGFTNTQYF. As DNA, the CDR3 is TGTGCCAGCAGCCTTGGCGGGTTCACAAATACGCAGTATTTT.

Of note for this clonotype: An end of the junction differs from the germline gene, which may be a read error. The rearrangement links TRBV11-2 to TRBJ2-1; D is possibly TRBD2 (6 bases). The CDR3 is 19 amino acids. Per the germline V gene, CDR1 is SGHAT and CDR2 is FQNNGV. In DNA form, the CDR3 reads TGTGACAGCAGCTTCCAATGGGTGCCTGGGGCTAGCGTGAGTCATGAGCAGTTCTTC. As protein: CDSSFQWVPGASVSHEQFF.

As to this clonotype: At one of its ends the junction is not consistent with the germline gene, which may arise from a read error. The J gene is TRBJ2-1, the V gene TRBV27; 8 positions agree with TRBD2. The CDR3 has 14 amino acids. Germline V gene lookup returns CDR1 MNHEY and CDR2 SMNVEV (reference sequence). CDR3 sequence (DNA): TGTGCCAGCAGTGAGCGGGAGCTAGACAATGAGCGGTTCTTC. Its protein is CASSERELDNERFF.

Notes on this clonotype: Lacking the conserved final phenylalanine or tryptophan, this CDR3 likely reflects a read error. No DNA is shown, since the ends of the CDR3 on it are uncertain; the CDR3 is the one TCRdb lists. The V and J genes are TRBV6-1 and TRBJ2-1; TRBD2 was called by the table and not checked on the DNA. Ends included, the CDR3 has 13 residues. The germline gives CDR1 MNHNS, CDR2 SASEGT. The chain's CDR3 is CASSHGLAIEQFL.

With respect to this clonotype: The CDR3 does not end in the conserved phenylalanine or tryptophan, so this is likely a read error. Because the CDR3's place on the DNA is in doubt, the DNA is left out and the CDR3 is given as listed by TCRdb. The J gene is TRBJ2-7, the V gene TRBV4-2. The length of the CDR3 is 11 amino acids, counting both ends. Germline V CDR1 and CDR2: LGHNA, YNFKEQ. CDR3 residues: CASSQGYGQYL.

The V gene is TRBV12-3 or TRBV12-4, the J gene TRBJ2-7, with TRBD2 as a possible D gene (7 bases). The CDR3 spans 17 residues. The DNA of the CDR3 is TGTGTCAGTAGTTTAGAATGGTGGGAGGGGGTAAGATACGAGCAGTACTTC. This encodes CVSSLEWWEGVRYEQYF.

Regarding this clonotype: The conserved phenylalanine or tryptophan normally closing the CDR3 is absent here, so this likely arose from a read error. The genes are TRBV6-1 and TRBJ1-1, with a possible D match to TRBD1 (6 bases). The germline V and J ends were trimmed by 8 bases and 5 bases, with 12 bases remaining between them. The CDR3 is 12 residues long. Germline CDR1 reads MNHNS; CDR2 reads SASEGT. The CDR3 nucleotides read TGTGCCAGCGGGACATGGTGGACTGAAGCTTTCTAT. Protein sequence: CASGTWWTEAFY.

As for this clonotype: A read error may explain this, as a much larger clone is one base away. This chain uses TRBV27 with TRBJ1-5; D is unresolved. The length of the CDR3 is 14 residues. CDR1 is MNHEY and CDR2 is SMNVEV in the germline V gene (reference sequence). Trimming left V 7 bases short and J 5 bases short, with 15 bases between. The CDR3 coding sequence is TGTGCCAGCATACCCATCGAGGGTTATCAGCCCCAGCATTTT. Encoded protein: CASIPIEGYQPQHF.

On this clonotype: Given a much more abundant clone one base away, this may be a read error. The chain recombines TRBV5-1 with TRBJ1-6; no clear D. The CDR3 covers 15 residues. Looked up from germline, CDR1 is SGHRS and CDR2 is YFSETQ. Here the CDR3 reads CANSPGGQDNSPLHF. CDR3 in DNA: TGCGCCAACAGCCCTGGTGGGCAGGATAATTCACCCCTCCACTTT.

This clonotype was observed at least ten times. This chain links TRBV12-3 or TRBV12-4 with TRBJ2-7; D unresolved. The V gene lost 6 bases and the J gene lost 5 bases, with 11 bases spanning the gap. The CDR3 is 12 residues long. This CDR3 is CASSPLGNEQYF. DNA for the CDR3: TGTGCCAGCAGCCCCCTGGGCAACGAGCAGTACTTC.

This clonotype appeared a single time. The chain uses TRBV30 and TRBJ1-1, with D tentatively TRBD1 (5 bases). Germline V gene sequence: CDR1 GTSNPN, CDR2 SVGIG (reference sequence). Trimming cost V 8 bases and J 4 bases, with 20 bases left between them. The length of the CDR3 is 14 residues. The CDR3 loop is CARGVATVSTEAFF. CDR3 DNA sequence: TGTGCCAGGGGTGTCGCTACGGTGAGCACTGAAGCTTTCTTT.

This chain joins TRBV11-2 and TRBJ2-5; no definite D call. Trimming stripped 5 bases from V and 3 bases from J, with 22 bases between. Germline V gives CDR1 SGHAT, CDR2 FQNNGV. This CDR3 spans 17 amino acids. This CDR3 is CASSPTGQQVVKETQYF. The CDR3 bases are TGTGCCAGCAGCCCAACGGGCCAGCAGGTGGTGAAAGAGACCCAGTACTTC.

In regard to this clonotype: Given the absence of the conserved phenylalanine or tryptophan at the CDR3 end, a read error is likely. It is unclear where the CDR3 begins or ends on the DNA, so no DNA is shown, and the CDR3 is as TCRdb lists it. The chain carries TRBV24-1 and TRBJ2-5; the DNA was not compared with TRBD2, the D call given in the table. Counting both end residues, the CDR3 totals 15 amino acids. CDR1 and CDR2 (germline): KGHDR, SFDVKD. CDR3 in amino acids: CATSDWKGRQETQYI.

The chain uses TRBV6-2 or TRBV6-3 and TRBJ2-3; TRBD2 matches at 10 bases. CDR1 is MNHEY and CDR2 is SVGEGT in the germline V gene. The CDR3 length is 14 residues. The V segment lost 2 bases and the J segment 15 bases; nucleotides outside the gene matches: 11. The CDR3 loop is CASSYTLAGDPEYF. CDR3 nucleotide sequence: TGTGCCAGCAGTTACACCCTAGCGGGAGACCCAGAATATTTT.

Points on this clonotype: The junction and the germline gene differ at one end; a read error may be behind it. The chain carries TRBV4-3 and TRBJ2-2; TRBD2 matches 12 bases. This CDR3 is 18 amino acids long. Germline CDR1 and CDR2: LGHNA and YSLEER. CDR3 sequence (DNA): TGCGCCAGCAGCCAAGATAGCACGGGACTAGCGGGCCTGGGGGAGCTGTCTTTT. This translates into CASSQDSTGLAGLGELSF.

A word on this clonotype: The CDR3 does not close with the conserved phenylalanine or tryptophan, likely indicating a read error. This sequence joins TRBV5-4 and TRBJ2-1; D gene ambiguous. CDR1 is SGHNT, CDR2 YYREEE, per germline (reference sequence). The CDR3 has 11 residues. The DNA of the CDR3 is TGTGCCAGCAGCTCCCACAATGAGCAGTTCATC. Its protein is CASSSHNEQFI.

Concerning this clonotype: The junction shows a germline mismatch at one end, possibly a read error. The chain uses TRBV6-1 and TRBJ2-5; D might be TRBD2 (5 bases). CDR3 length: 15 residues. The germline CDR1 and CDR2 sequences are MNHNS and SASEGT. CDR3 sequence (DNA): TGTACCAGCAGTGAAGCGGTGGGTGGCCGAGAGACCCAGTACTTC. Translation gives CTSSEAVGGRETQYF.

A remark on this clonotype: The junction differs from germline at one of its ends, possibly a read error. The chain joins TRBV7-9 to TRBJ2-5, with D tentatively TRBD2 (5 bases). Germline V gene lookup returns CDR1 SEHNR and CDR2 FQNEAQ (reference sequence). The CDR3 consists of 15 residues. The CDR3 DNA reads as TGTGTCAGCAGCCCTAGAGAGGGTTTACAAGAGACCCAGAACTTC. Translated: CVSSPREGLQETQNF.

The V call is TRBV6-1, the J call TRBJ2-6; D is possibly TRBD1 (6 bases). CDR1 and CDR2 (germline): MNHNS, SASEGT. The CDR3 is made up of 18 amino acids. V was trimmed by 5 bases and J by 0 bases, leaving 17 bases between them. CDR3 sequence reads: CASSPRQVRFSGANVLTF. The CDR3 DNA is TGTGCCAGCAGTCCTAGACAGGTGCGATTCTCTGGGGCCAACGTCCTGACTTTC.

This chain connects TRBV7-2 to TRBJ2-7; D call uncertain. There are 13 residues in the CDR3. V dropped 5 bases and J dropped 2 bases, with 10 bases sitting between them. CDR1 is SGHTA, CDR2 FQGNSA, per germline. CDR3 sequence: CASSLTQAYEQYF. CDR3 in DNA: TGTGCCAGCAGCCTAACTCAAGCCTACGAGCAGTACTTC.

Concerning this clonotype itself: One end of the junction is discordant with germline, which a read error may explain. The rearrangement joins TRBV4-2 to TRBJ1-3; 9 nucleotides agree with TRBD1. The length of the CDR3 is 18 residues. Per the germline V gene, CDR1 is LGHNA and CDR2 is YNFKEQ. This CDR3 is CASSWEPRRTGAGNTIYF. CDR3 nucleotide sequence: TGTGCGAGCAGCTGGGAGCCAAGAAGGACAGGGGCTGGAAACACCATATATTTT.

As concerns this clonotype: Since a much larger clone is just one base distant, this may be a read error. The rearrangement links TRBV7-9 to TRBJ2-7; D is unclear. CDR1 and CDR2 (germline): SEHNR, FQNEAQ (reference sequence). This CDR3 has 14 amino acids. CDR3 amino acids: CASSLEPLTYEHYF. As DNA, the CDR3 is TGTGCCAGCAGCTTAGAACCCCTCACCTACGAGCATTACTTC. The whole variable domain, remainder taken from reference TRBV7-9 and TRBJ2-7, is DTGVSQNPRHKITKRGQNVTFRCDPISEHNRLYWYRQTLGQGPEFLTYFQNEAQLEKSRLLSDRFSAERPKGSFSTLEIQRTEQGDSAMYLCASSLEPLTYEHYFGPGTRLTVT.

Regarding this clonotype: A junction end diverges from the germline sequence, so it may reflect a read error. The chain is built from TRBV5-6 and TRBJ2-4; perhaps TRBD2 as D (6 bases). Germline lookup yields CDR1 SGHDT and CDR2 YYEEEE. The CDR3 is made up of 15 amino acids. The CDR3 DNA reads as TGTGCCAACAGCCTGGAGGGGCTAGCCAACAACATTCAGTACTTC. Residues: CANSLEGLANNIQYF. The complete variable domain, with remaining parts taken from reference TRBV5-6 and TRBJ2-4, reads DAGVTQSPTHLIKTRGQQVTLRCSPKSGHDTVSWYQQALGQGPQFIFQYYEEEERQRGNFPDRFSGHQFPNYSSELNVNALLLGDSALYLCANSLEGLANNIQYFGAGTRLSVL.